The TCR beta chain described here comes from a study of T cell changes during pregnancy in multiple sclerosis (dated by TCRdb to between 2018 and 2020). Describing the broader study: Changes in the T cell repertoire over the course of pregnancy were examined in this study in women with multiple sclerosis.

V trim: 5 bases; J trim: 1 base; unmatched bases: 14. The cysteine opens and the phenylalanine closes a CDR3 of 18 amino acids. Just CDR3 DNA is preserved here, 54 bases in frame from base 1. CDR1 MNHEY and CDR2 SMNVEV were looked up in the germline V gene (reference sequence). The library was made by the immunoSEQ multiplex PCR assay. As stored in TCRdb, this immuneACCESS dataset retains in-frame rearrangements with V and J assigned. A fraction of the clones does not appear; measured against another copy, unresolved V genes explain less than half of the discrepancy, and the remainder lacks a known reason. For this sample there are some 24,000 clones; roughly nine tenths appear just once. The top ten constitute more than 7.5% of the sample. Worth noting for this clone: Its antigen is not yet known. It has no much larger one-base neighbor in the sample; base qualities were not kept.

The sequence is built from TRBV27 and TRBJ1-5, with 7 middle bases fitting TRBD1. Sequencing was performed on CD8+ T cells from peripheral blood mononuclear cells, taken in the third trimester of pregnancy. This sequence originates from a female donor in good health, enrolled as a control in a pregnancy study. The CDR3 protein sequence reads: CASSPQLGGSASNQPQHF. The DNA sequence follows: TGTGCCAGCAGTCCTCAATTAGGGGGCTCGGCAAGCAATCAGCCCCAGCATTTT.